This T cell receptor (beta chain) was profiled in a study of T cell responses to AZD1222 COVID-19 vaccine. As concerns this clone: What it recognizes is unknown.

Whole-study findings and limits: The breadth and depth of Spike-specific TCRs increased once two AZD1222 doses had been given.

Germline-derived CDR1 and CDR2 are KGHDR and SFDVKD. The CDR3 spans 12 residues. Trimming removed 5 bases at V and 4 bases at J, with 7 bases between. Data came from immunoSEQ multiplex PCR; TCRdb stores just in-frame clones and leaves some out. The table has 93,000 or so clones, 88% seen once. The V gene is TRBV24-1, the J gene TRBJ1-2, with D perhaps matching TRBD1 (5 bases). Sequencing used peripheral blood, obtained on day 0 of AZD1222 vaccination. The clonotype was recovered from an adult in good health. As DNA, the CDR3 is TGTGCCACCAGTGCGGGGGGCTATGGCTACACCTTC. Residues: CATSAGGYGYTF.